This TCR beta chain is from a study of tumor-infiltrating lymphocytes in primary liver carcinoma. Starting from 450 to 500 ng of total RNA, TCR beta cDNA was produced with a primer in the constant region. ARM-PCR, slightly modified, supplied the TCR beta libraries through three nested multiplex PCR rounds. The opening two PCR rounds, 10 cycles each, paired TRBV1-TRBV30 forward primers with a C-beta reverse primer. TCRdb independently ran MiXCR on the multiplex PCR reads; one entry per CDR3 protein. The sample lists about 310,000 distinct CDR3 sequences, around three fifths occurring once. For this clonotype: A read error may produce the germline difference seen at one junction end.

CDR3 length equals 14 residues. CDR1 is WSHSY, CDR2 SAAADI, per germline. Blood RNA originated from unsorted whole blood, with germline DNA additionally extracted. The sample taken for sequencing was peripheral blood. The sequence was collected from a woman aged 25 to 39 with primary liver carcinoma and hepatitis B virus infection. The chain has TRBV10-2 and TRBJ2-1; 12 positions match TRBD2. For the CDR3, the DNA is TGTGCCAGCGGGGGACTAGCGGGTTATAATGAGCAGTTCTTC. Translated, it gives CASGGLAGYNEQFF.